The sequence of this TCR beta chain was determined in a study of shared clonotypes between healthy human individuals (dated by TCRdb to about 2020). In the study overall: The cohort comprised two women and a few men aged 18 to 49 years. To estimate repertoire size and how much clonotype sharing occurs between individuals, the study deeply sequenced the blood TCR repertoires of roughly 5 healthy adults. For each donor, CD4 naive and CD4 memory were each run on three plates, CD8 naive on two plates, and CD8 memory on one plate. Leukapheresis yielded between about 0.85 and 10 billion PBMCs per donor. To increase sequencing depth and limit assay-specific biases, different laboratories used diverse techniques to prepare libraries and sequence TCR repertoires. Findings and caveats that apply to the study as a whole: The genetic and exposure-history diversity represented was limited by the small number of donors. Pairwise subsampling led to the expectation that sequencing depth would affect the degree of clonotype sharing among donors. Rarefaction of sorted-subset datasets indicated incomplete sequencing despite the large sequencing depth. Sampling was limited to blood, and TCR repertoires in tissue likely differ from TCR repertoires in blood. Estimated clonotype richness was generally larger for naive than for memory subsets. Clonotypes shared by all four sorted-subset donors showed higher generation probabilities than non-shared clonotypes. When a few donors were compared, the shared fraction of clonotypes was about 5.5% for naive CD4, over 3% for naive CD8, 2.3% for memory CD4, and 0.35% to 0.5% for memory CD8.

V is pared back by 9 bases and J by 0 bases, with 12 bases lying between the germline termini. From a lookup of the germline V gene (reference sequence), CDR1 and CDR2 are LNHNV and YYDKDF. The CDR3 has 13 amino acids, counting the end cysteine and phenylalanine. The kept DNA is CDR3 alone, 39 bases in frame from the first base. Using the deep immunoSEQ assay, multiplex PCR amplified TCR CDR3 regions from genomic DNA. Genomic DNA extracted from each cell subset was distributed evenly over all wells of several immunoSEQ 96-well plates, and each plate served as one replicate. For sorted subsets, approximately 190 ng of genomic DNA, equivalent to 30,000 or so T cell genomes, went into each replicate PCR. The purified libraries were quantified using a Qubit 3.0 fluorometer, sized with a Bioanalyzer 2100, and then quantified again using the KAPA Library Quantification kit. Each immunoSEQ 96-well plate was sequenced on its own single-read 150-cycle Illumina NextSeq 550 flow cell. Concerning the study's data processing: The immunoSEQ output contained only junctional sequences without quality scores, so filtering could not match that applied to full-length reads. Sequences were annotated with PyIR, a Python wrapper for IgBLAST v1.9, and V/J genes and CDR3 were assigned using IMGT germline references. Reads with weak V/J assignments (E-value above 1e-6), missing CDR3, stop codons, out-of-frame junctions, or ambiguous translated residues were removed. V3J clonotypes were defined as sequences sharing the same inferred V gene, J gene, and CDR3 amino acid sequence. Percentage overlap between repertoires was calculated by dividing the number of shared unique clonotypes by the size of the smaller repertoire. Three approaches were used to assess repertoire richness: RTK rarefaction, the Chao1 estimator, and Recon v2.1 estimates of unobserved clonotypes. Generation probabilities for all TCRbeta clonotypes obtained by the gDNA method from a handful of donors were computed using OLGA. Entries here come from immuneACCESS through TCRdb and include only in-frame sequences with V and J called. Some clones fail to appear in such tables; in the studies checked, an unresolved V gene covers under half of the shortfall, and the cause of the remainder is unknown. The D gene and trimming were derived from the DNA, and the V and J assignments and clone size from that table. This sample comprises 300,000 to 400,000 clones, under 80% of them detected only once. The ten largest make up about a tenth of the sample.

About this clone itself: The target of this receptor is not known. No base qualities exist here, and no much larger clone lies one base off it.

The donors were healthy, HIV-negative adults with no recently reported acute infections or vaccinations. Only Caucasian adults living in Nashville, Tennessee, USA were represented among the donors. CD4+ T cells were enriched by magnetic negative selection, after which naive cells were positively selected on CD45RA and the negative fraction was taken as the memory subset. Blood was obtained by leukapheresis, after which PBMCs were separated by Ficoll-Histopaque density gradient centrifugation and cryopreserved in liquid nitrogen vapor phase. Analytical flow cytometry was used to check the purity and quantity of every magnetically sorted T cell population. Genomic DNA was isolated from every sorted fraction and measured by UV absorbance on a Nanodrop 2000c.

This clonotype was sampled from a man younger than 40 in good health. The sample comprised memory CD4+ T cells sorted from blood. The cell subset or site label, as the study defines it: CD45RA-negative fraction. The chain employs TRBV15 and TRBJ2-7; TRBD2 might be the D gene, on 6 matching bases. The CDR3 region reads CATQRASSYEQYF. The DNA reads TGTGCCACACAGCGGGCCAGCTCCTACGAGCAGTACTTC.